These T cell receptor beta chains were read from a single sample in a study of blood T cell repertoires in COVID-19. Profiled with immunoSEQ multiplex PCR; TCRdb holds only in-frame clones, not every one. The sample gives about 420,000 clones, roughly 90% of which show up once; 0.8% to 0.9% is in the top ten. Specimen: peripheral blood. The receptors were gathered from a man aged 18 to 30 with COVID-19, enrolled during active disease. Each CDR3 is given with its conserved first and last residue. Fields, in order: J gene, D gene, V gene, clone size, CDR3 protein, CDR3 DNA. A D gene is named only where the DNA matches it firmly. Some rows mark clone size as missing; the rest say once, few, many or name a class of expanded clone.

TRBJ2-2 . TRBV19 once CASSWGRGMGELFF TGTGCCTCCAGTTGGGGCAGGGGAATGGGGGAGCTGTTTTTT
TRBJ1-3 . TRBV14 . CASSQVPGAGNTIYF TGTGCCAGCAGCCAAGTGCCGGGGGCTGGAAACACCATATATTTT
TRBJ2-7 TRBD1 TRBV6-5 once CASSTGTGYYEQYF TGTGCCAGCAGTACCGGGACAGGGTACTACGAGCAGTACTTC
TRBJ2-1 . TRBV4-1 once CASSQDSGNNEQFF TGCGCCAGCAGCCAAGATTCAGGTAACAATGAGCAGTTCTTC
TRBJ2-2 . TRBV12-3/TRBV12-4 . CASSRTDTGELFF TGTGCCAGCAGCCGGACTGACACCGGGGAGCTGTTTTTT
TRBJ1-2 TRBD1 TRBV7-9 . CASSSTGAGGYTF TGTGCCAGCAGCTCGACAGGGGCTGGTGGCTACACCTTC
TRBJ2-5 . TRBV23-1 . CASSQSSGISEGLETQYF TGCGCCAGCAGTCAATCGTCAGGGATATCGGAGGGGTTAGAGACCCAGTACTTC
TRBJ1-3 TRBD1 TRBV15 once CATSRDGLSTGGTGNTIYF TGTGCCACCAGCAGAGATGGCCTAAGCACAGGGGGCACTGGAAACACCATATATTTT
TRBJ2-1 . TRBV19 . CASSQIAVSYNEQFF TGTGCCAGTAGTCAAATAGCAGTCTCCTACAATGAGCAGTTCTTC
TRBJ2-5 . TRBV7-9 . CASSWRGGETQYF TGTGCCAGCAGCTGGAGGGGAGGAGAGACCCAGTACTTC
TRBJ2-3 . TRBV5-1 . CASRAGSTDTQYF TGCGCCAGCAGGGCGGGTAGCACAGATACGCAGTATTTT
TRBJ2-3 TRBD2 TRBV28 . CASSLGRGPDTQYF TGTGCCAGCAGTTTGGGGAGGGGACCAGATACGCAGTATTTT
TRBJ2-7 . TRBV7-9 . CASSLSLAGYEQYF TGTGCCAGCAGCTTAAGCCTAGCTGGGTACGAGCAGTACTTC
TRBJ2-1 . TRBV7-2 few CASSSNLPTEQFF TGTGCCAGCAGCTCTAATCTCCCTACCGAGCAGTTCTTC
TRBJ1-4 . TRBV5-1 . CASSLPPTREKLFF TGCGCCAGCAGCCTCCCCCCGACGAGGGAAAAACTGTTTTTT
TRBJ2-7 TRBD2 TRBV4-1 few CASSQDRTSGSYEQYF TGCGCCAGCAGCCAAGATAGGACTAGCGGCTCCTACGAGCAGTACTTC
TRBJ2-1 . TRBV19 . CASSIRGILRDEQFF TGTGCCAGTAGTATAAGGGGGATTCTAAGGGATGAGCAGTTCTTC
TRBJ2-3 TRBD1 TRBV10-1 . CASGDRGTDTQYF TGCGCCAGTGGGGACAGAGGCACAGATACGCAGTATTTT
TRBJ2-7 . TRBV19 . CASSIGVNSYEQYF TGTGCCAGTAGTATAGGCGTAAATTCCTACGAGCAGTACTTC
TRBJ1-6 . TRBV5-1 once CASSLGVEASQSNSPLHF TGCGCCAGCAGCCTGGGTGTGGAGGCCTCCCAAAGTAATTCACCCCTCCACTTT
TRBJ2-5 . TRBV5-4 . CASSPVPGQSETQYF TGTGCCAGCAGCCCTGTTCCGGGTCAATCAGAGACCCAGTACTTC
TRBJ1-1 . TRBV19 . CASSVFMRQYTEAFF TGTGCCAGTAGTGTATTCATGAGACAGTACACTGAAGCTTTCTTT
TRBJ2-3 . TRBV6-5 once CASWTDFSTDTQYF TGTGCCAGCTGGACTGACTTTAGCACAGATACGCAGTATTTT
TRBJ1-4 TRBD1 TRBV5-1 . CASSSGQGVEKLFF TGCGCCAGCAGCTCGGGACAGGGGGTGGAAAAACTGTTTTTT
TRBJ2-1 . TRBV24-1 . CATSAGWNEQFF TGTGCCACCTCGGCGGGCTGGAATGAGCAGTTCTTC
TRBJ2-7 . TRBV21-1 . CASSNGVSLGQGSYEQYF TGTGCCAGCAGCAATGGGGTGAGTTTAGGACAGGGGTCCTACGAGCAGTACTTC
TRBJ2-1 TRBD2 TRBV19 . CASSSFSGGAVREQFF TGTGCCAGTAGCTCATTTAGCGGGGGGGCTGTCCGTGAGCAGTTCTTC
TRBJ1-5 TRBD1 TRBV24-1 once CATSGQGDQPQHF TGTGCCACCAGCGGACAGGGTGATCAGCCCCAGCATTTT
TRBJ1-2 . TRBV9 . CASSVEGGMGAYGYTF TGTGCCAGCAGCGTAGAAGGGGGAATGGGGGCCTATGGCTACACCTTC
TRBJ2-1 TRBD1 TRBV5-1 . CASSWDRGQFF TGCGCCAGCAGCTGGGACAGGGGGCAGTTCTTC
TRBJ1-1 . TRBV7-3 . CASSPRAWDKLTF TGTGCCAGCAGCCCAAGGGCTTGGGACAAGCTTACATTT